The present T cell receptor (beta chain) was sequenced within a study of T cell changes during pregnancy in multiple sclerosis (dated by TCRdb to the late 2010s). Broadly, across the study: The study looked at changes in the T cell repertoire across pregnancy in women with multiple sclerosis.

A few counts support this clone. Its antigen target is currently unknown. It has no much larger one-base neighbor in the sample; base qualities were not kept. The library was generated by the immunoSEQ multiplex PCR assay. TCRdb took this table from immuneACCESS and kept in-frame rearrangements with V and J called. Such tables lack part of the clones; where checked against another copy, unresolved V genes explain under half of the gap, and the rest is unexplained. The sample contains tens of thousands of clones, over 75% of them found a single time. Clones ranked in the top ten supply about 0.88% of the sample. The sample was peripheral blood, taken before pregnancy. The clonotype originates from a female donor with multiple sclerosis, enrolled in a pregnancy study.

The DNA is as follows: TGTGCCAGCAGTGAAGTTCCGGGATGGAACACTGAAGCTTTCTTT. It specifies CASSEVPGWNTEAFF. The chain is made from TRBV2 and TRBJ1-1; no D gene can be assigned with confidence. V and J are truncated by 1 base and 1 base respectively, leaving an intervening sequence of 10 bases. The germline V gene gives CDR1 as SNHLY and CDR2 as FYNNEI. The CDR3, cysteine through phenylalanine, is 15 amino acids long. The kept DNA is CDR3 alone, 45 bases in frame from the first base.